This T cell receptor (beta chain) was sequenced during a study of blood T cell repertoires in COVID-19. Germline V lookup: CDR1 SGHTA, CDR2 FQGNSA. CDR3 length: 13 residues. Trimming stripped 5 bases from V and 4 bases from J, with 9 bases between. Profiling relied on immunoSEQ multiplex PCR, and the TCRdb table lists in-frame clones only, not all of them. The data contain some 110,000 clones, approximately 80% of them seen just once; the ten biggest clones take up 2.5%. This clone has just one count. Material for sequencing was peripheral blood. This chain connects TRBV7-2 to TRBJ1-5; D might be TRBD1 (6 bases). This TCR was recovered from a middle-aged man with acute or convalescent COVID-19. The CDR3 sequence is CASSLDRNQPQHF. The DNA for the CDR3 is TGTGCCAGCAGCCTTGACAGGAATCAGCCCCAGCATTTT.